This T cell receptor (beta chain) was observed in a study of blood T cell repertoires in COVID-19. Study context: Acute and convalescent COVID-19 samples came from the United States, Italy and Spain. PBMCs, B-cell-depleted T cells, or T cells were the source of the cDNA or gDNA that made up the material.

How the authors handled the data: Amplifying reference gene primers gave estimates of nucleated cell counts. Libraries were prepared by immunoSEQ multiplex PCR; TCRdb keeps only in-frame clonotypes and omits some of them. V and J calls and clone size are copied from that table; D and trimming were computed from the DNA. Among roughly 170,000 clones, 84% were seen once, and the ten largest hold around 6.8%. Source material: peripheral blood. The receptor comes from a human donor in a cohort sampled during active COVID-19.

The CDR3 nucleotides are TGTGCCAGCAGTGAAACGGGCAGGGTAAGGGAAGCTTTCTTT. This sequence encodes CASSETGRVREAFF. This chain joins TRBV6-4 and TRBJ1-1; tentatively, D is TRBD1 (5 bases). The CDR3 has 14 residues. Germline assignment: CDR1 MRHNA and CDR2 SNTAGT. Trimming left V 3 bases short and J 8 bases short, with 16 bases between.